Following are 11 T cell receptor beta chains from one sample sequenced in a study of T cell changes during pregnancy in multiple sclerosis (dated 2019 in TCRdb). The receptor library was made with the immunoSEQ multiplex PCR assay. Held by TCRdb, this immuneACCESS table contains in-frame sequences only and omits some clones. Under half of the omission traces to an unresolved V gene where checked; the cause of the rest is unknown. This sample comprises over 80,000 clones, approximately 90% of them detected only once. The ten top clones hold 0.7% to 0.9% of the sample. The specimen was peripheral blood, collected in the second trimester of pregnancy. These receptor sequences come from a female donor in good health, enrolled as a control in a pregnancy study.

The chain has TRBV7-2 and TRBJ2-3; tentative D call: TRBD2 (6 bases). Between the trimmed V and J ends, which lost 4 bases and 2 bases, there was a span of 16 bases. CDR1 and CDR2 (germline): SGHTA, FQGNSA. The CDR3 loop spans 16 amino acids. The CDR3 here is CASSSLGGADTDTQYF. In DNA form, the CDR3 reads TGTGCCAGCAGCTCCCTCGGGGGAGCGGACACAGATACGCAGTATTTT.

This chain links TRBV7-9 with TRBJ2-7, with 9 bases matching TRBD1. V lost 5 bases and J lost 4; bases outside the gene matches: 3. In germline, CDR1 is SEHNR, CDR2 FQNEAQ (reference sequence). The CDR3 covers 13 residues. The CDR3 reads CASSRQGGYEQYF. The DNA of the CDR3 is TGTGCCAGCAGCCGACAGGGGGGATACGAGCAGTACTTC.

The chain is built from TRBV5-4 and TRBJ2-6; D call uncertain. CDR3 length: 14 amino acids. Germline loops: CDR1 SGHNT, CDR2 YYREEE (reference sequence). Trimming removed 4 bases at V and 0 bases at J, with 5 bases between. CDR3 DNA: TGTGCCAGCAGCCCAGTCTCTGGGGCCAACGTCCTGACTTTC. Residues: CASSPVSGANVLTF.

The table lists this clone with a few counts. The V and J genes are TRBV7-2 and TRBJ1-5; D is possibly TRBD1 (5 bases). Trimming shortened V by 0 bases and J by 9 bases, and 15 bases separated the two germline ends. Germline loops: CDR1 SGHTA, CDR2 FQGNSA. The CDR3 runs 15 residues. In nucleotides, the CDR3 is TGTGCCAGCAGCTTAGCTTGGCAGGGTCAACGGCCCCAGCATTTT. It translates to CASSLAWQGQRPQHF.

V is TRBV28 and J is TRBJ2-7, with 9 bases lining up with TRBD2. The CDR3 covers 15 residues. Germline V gene sequence: CDR1 MDHEN, CDR2 SYDVKM. Losses at the gene ends were 5 bases for V and 2 bases for J; bases not matched to a gene: 7. CDR3 in amino acids: CASSPGLAYTYEQYF. CDR3 sequence (DNA): TGTGCCAGCAGTCCCGGACTAGCGTACACCTACGAGCAGTACTTC.

The chain links TRBV7-2 to TRBJ1-5; TRBD1 matches at 9 bases. V shed 2 bases and J 1 base; nucleotides not matched to a gene: 3. This CDR3 contains 16 residues. Germline lookup yields CDR1 SGHTA and CDR2 FQGNSA. This CDR3 is CASSLRTGVSNQPQHF. Here the CDR3 DNA reads TGTGCCAGCAGCTTAAGGACAGGGGTAAGCAATCAGCCCCAGCATTTT. The entire variable domain, with the rest obtained from reference TRBV7-2 and TRBJ1-5, is as follows: GAGVSQSPSNKVTEKGKDVELRCDPISGHTALYWYRQSLGQGLEFLIYFQGNSAPDKSGLPSDRFSAERTGGSVSTLTIQRTQQEDSAVYLCASSLRTGVSNQPQHFGDGTRLSIL.

The chain links TRBV5-5 to TRBJ2-2; the match to TRBD1 covers 12 bases. The CDR3 length is 16 residues. The germline gives CDR1 SGHKS, CDR2 YYEKEE (reference sequence). Trimming cost V 4 bases and J 5 bases; bases outside gene matches: 6. CDR3 nucleotide sequence: TGTGCCAGCAGCCGGGACAGGGGGCGCGGAACCGGGGAGCTGTTTTTT. This sequence encodes CASSRDRGRGTGELFF.

V and J are TRBV11-3 and TRBJ2-1; 8 positions match TRBD2. The CDR3 is made up of 16 amino acids. Trimming cost V 2 bases and J 7 bases; bases outside gene matches: 10. Germline V gene sequence: CDR1 SGHNT, CDR2 YENEEA. The CDR3 coding sequence is TGTGCCAGCAGCTTAAGGGACGGCCGGGGGGGTAATGAGCAGTTCTTC. Translation: CASSLRDGRGGNEQFF.

This clone was counted at least ten times. The chain is built from TRBV9 and TRBJ1-2, with a possible D match to TRBD1 (5 bases). Between the trimmed V and J ends, which lost 4 bases and 8 bases, there was a span of 15 bases. The CDR3 covers 13 residues. Looked up from germline, CDR1 is SGDLS and CDR2 is YYNGEE. CDR3 loop: CASSSQPGGGYTF. CDR3 bases: TGTGCCAGCAGCTCCCAGCCGGGGGGGGGCTACACCTTC.

The rearrangement links TRBV18 to TRBJ2-1, with 7 bases aligning to TRBD1. There are 14 residues in the CDR3. CDR1 is KGHSH, CDR2 LQKENI, per germline. V lost 6 bases and J lost 6; bases outside the gene matches: 8. The CDR3 sequence: CASSRQGWGNEQFF. The CDR3 DNA reads as TGTGCCAGCTCTAGACAGGGTTGGGGCAATGAGCAGTTCTTC.

The chain links TRBV5-1 to TRBJ1-1, with TRBD1 as a possible D gene (6 bases). Germline V gene lookup returns CDR1 SGHRS and CDR2 YFSETQ. This CDR3 comprises 16 residues. Trimming took 2 bases from V and 4 from J, leaving 18 bases between them. Written as DNA, the CDR3 is TGCGCCAGCAGCTTAGGGGGGGCAGGCGGTGGCACTGAAGCTTTCTTT. It translates to CASSLGGAGGGTEAFF.